What follows is one TCR beta chain and its context. Its antigen is not yet known. No quality values exist for individual bases; no much larger clone is one base distant. This record belongs to a study of blood T cell repertoires in COVID-19 (dated by TCRdb to the early 2020s). In the study overall: Samples covering the acute and convalescent phases of COVID-19 were provided by collaborators in the United States, Italy and Spain. The material from the prospective study consisted of cDNA or gDNA derived from T cells, B-cell-depleted T cells, or PBMCs. The dataset comprised deeply sampled blood TCRbeta repertoires from subjects exposed to, actively infected with, or recovered from COVID-19. A freely available public database, intended as a resource for researchers studying the immune response to SARS-CoV-2, is where the repertoires were released. Samples were obtained from the ongoing ImmuneRACE study (first 160 participants) and from roughly 1,300 subjects provided by 6 global collaborators. Nearly every sample came with metadata listing a de-identified subject ID, COVID-19 status, age in years and sex. Where available, HLA class I and class II types were obtained from metadata supplied by the sample provider rather than from assay-based typing. Here is what the overall study found, with its caveats: The quantity of clinical and demographic metadata differed by source and by participant and was supplied without curation.

Collaborating institutions collected whole blood in K2EDTA tubes following their own protocols. For TCRbeta analysis, collaborators shipped samples in one of three forms: frozen whole blood, isolated PBMCs, or DNA extracted from either of those sample types. TCRbeta CDR3 regions were amplified from genomic DNA by means of the immunoSEQ Assay, a bias-controlled multiplex PCR. The study's own analysis went as follows. The number of nucleated cells in each sample was estimated from the amplification of reference gene primers within the assay. To quantify the absolute abundance of each unique TCRbeta CDR3 rearrangement, sequence reads were collapsed and filtered. Productive Simpson clonality was computed per sample as the square root of Simpson's diversity index over productive rearrangements. TCRdb provides this immuneACCESS table in a form limited to in-frame rearrangements. Some clones are lacking; in checked studies, under half of them reflect an unresolved V gene, and why the rest are absent is not known. The V and J calls and clone size are taken from that table; D and trimming were inferred from the DNA. The sample yields 200,000 or so clones; about 87% were counted once. The ten biggest clones cover around 2.7% of the sample.

V is reduced by 5 bases and J by 5 bases, leaving a spacing of 13 bases between them. The CDR3 measures 13 amino acids from cysteine to phenylalanine. CDR3 DNA only is kept here, 39 bases in frame from base 1. The origin of this receptor is a man between 60 and 75 years old with acute or convalescent COVID-19. This receptor chain uses TRBV12-3 or TRBV12-4 and TRBJ2-7, with a weak D call of TRBD1 (7 bases match). Sequencing was performed on peripheral blood. The base sequence is TGTGCCAGCAGTGAGGGGGCGGGGCACGAGCAGTACTTC. It is translated as CASSEGAGHEQYF.